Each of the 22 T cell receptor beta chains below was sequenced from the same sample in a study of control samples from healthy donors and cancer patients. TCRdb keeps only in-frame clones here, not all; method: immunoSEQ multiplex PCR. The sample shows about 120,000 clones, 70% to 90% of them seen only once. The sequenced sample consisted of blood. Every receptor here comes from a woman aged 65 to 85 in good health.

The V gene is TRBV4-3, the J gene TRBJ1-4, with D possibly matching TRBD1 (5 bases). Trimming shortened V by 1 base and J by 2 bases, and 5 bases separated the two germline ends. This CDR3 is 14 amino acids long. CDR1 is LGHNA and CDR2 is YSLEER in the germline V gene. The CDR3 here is CASSQGQTNEKLFF. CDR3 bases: TGCGCCAGCAGCCAAGGACAGACTAATGAAAAACTGTTTTTT.

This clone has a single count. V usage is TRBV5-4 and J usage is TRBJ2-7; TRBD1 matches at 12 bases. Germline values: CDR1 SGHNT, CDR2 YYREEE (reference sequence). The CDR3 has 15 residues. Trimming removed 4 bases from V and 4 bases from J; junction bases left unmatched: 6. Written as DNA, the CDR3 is TGTGCCAGCAGCAATCCGGGACAGGGGGCTTACGAGCAGTACTTC. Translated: CASSNPGQGAYEQYF.

CDR3 nucleotides: TGTGCCAGCAGCGCGACCGGGACTACGGCCTACGAGCAGTACTTC. This codes for CASSATGTTAYEQYF. The chain employs TRBV2 and TRBJ2-7; TRBD2 aligns across 7 bases. Germline V gene data show CDR1 as SNHLY and CDR2 as FYNNEI. The CDR3 covers 15 residues. Trimming took 6 bases from V and 2 from J; bases not matched to a gene: 10.

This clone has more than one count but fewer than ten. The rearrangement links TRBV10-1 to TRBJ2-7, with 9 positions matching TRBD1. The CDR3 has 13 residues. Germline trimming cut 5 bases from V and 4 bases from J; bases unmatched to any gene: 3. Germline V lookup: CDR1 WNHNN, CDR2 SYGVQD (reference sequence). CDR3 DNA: TGCGCCAGCAGTAGTGGACAGGGGTACGAGCAGTACTTC. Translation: CASSSGQGYEQYF.

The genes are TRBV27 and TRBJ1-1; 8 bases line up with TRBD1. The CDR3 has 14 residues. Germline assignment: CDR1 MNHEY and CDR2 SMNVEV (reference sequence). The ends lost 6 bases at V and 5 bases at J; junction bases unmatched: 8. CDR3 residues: CASSDYRGRTEAFF. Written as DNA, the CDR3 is TGTGCCAGCAGCGATTACAGGGGGAGGACTGAAGCTTTCTTT.

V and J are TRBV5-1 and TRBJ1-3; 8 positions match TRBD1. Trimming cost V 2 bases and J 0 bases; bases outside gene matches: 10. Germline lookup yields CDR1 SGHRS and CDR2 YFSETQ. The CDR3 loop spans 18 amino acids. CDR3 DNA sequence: TGCGCCAGCAGCTTATCACCCAGACAGGGGAACTCTGGAAACACCATATATTTT. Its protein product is CASSLSPRQGNSGNTIYF.

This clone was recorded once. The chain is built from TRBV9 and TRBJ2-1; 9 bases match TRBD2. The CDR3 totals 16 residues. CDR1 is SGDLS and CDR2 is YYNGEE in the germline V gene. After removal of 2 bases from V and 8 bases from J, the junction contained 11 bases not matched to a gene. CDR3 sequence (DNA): TGTGCCAGCAGCGTCCAAACGGGACTAGCTATCCATGAGCAGTTCTTC. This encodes CASSVQTGLAIHEQFF.

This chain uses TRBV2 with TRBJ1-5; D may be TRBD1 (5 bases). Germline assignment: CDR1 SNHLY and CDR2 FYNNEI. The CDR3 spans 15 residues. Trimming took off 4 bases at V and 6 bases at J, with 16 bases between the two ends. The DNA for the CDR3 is TGTGCCAGCAGTGCCCGGGCAAGGGGCGGTCAGCCCCAGCATTTT. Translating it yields CASSARARGGQPQHF.

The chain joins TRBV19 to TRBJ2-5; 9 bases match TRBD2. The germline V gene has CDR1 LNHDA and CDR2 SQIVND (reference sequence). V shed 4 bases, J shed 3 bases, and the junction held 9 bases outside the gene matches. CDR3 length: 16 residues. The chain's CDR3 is CASSNLAAGGKETQYF. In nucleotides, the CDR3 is TGTGCCAGTAGTAATTTAGCGGCGGGGGGGAAAGAGACCCAGTACTTC.

CDR3 DNA sequence: TGTGCCAGCAGGGGGGACGGCAACACCGGGGAGCTGTTTTTT. Translating it yields CASRGDGNTGELFF. The rearrangement links TRBV28 to TRBJ2-2; tentatively, D is TRBD1 or TRBD2 (5 bases each). V shed 6 bases and J shed 2 bases, with 10 bases lying between them. CDR3 length: 14 amino acids. Germline V gene sequence: CDR1 MDHEN, CDR2 SYDVKM.

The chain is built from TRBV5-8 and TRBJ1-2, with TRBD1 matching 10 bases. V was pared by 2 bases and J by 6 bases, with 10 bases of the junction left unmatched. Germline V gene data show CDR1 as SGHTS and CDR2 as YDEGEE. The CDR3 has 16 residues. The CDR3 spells CASSLRRDRGPDGYTF. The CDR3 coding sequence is TGTGCCAGCAGCTTACGGCGGGACAGGGGACCTGATGGCTACACCTTC.

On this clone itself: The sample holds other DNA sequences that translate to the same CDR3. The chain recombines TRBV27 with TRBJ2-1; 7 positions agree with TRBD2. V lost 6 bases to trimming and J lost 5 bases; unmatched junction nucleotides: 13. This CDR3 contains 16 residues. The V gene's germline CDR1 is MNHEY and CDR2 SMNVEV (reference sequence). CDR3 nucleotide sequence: TGTGCCAGCAGCCAACTTTCGGGGGGATACCACAATGAGCAGTTCTTC. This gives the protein CASSQLSGGYHNEQFF.

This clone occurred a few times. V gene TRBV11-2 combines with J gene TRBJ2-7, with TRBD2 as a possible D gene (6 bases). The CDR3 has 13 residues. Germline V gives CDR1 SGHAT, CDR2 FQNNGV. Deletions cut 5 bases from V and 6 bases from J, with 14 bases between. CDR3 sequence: CASSRNGGSEQYF. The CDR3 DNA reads TGTGCCAGCAGCCGCAATGGGGGGTCCGAGCAGTACTTC.

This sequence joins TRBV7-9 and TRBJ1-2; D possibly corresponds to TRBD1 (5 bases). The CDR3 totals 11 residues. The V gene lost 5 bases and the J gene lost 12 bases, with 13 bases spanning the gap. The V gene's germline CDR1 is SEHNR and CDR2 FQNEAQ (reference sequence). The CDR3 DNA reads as TGTGCCAGCAGCCGGGACGGACCTCACACCTTC. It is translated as CASSRDGPHTF.

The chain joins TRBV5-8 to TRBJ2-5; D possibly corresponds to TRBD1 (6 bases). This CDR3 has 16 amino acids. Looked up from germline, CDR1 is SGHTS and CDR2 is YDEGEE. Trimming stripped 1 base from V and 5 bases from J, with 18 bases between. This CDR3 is CASSLSSSGQWETQYF. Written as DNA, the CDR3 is TGTGCCAGCAGCTTGTCATCTTCCGGACAGTGGGAGACCCAGTACTTC.

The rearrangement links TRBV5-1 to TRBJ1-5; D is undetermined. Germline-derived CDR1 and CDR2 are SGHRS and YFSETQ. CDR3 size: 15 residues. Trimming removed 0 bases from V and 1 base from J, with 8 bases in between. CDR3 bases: TGCGCCAGCAGCTTGGAGAGTTCGAGCAATCAGCCCCAGCATTTT. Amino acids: CASSLESSSNQPQHF.

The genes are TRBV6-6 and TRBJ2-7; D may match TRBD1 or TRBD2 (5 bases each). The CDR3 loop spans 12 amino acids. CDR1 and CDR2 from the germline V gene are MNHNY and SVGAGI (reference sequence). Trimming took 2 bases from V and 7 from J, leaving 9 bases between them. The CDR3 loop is CASSYGTGEQYF. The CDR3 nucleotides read TGTGCCAGCAGTTACGGGACGGGGGAGCAGTACTTC.

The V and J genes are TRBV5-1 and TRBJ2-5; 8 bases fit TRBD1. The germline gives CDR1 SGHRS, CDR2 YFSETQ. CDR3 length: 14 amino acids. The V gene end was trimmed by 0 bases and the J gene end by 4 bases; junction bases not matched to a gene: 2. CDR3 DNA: TGCGCCAGCAGCTTGGCGACAGGGGTAGAGACCCAGTACTTC. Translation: CASSLATGVETQYF.

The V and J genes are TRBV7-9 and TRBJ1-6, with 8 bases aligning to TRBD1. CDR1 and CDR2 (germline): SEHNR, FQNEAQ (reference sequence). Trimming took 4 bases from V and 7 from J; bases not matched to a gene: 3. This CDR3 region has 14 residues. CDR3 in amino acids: CASSSQGGNSPLHF. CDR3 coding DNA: TGTGCCAGCAGCTCACAGGGGGGCAATTCACCCCTCCACTTT.

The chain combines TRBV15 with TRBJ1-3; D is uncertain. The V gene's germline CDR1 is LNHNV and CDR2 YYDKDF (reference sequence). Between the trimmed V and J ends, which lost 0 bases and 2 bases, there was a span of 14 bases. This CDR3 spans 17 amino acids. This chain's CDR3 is CATSRDGGGFTGNTIYF. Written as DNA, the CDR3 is TGTGCCACCAGCAGAGATGGCGGCGGTTTTACTGGAAACACCATATATTTT.

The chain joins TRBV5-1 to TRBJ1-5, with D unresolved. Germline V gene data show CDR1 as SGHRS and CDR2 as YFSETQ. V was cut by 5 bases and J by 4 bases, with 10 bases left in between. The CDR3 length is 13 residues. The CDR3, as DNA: TGCGCCAGCAGTAAAGAGGTGAATCAGCCCCAGCATTTT. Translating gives CASSKEVNQPQHF.

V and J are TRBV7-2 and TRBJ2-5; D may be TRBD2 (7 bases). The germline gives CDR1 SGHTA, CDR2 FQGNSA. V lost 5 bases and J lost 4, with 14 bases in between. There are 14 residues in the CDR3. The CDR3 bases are TGTGCCAGCAGCAATAGGGGGGGGGCAGAGACCCAGTACTTC. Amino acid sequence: CASSNRGGAETQYF.